The entry that follows covers one T cell receptor beta chain sequence. With a J-beta primer mix and a sample-barcoded 5' primer, a second PCR ran about 7 to 11 cycles. A single record per CDR3 protein comes from TCRdb applying MiXCR to the 5' RACE reads. This repertoire shows hundreds of thousands of distinct CDR3 sequences, approximately 25% found once; its top ten account for 9.4%. The data are from a study of blood T cells in healthy people across ages. Another study also made use of these data, one on T cells of mothers and their children. That work states: Sample barcodes and 2-4 random nucleotides came from the second PCR's M1S primer.

The sequence derives from a boy between 10 and 17 years old in good health. Sequences were obtained from blood.

The CDR3 DNA reads TGTGCCAGCTACTACCGGGAGACCCAGTACTTC. Translating it yields CASYYRETQYF. V is TRBV11-2 and J is TRBJ2-5; D unclear. Trimming stripped 8 bases from V and 5 bases from J, with 9 bases between. The CDR3 has 11 residues. Germline V gives CDR1 SGHAT, CDR2 FQNNGV.